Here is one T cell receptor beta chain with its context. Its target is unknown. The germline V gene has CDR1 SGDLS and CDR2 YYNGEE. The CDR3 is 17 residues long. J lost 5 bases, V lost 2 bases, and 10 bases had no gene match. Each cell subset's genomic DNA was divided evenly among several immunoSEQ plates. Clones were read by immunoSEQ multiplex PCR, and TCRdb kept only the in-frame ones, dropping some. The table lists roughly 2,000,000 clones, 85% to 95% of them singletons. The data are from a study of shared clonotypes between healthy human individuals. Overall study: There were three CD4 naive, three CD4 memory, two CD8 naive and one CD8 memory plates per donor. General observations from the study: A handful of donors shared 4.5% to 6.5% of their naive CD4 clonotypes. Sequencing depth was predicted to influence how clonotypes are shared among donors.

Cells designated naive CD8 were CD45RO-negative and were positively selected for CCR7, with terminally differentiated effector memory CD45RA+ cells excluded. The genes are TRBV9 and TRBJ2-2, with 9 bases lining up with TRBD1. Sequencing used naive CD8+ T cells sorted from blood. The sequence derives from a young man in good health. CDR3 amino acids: CASSVRSDRGGTGELFF. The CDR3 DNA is TGTGCCAGCAGCGTTAGATCGGACAGGGGTGGAACCGGGGAGCTGTTTTTT.